Below, one T cell receptor beta chain is given with its context. Patients of the Seattle cohort, enrolled during active infection, were followed longitudinally. The sample is drawn from a study of blood T cell repertoires in COVID-19. Germline V lookup: CDR1 SGHNT, CDR2 YENEEA. V was shortened by 1 base and J by 1 base, with 14 bases between the two germline ends. There are 16 residues in the CDR3. Some clones are missing from TCRdb's copy, which holds only in-frame ones; the method was immunoSEQ multiplex PCR. The sample consists of approximately 50,000 clones, 75% to 85% of them appearing once. This TCR was recovered from a man aged 55 to 70 with COVID-19, enrolled during active disease. The sequenced sample was peripheral blood. The gene calls are TRBV11-3 and TRBJ2-7, with D perhaps TRBD1 (6 bases). CDR3 protein: CASSLVRGKSSYEQYF. The DNA for the CDR3 is TGTGCCAGCAGCTTAGTTAGGGGGAAGTCATCCTACGAGCAGTACTTC.